This T cell receptor beta chain was documented in a study of early T cells in non-severe SARS-CoV-2 infection. Overall study: Chains were not paired, and sequencing was done on bulk RNA from unsorted whole blood. Whole-study findings and limits: VDJdb-based matching was biased toward anti-spike CD8 responses and missed private and CD4 specificities.

This clonotype occurred a few times. Its antigen remains unidentified. Researchers attached unique molecular identifiers to individual cDNA molecules. TCRdb itself ran the 5' RACE reads through MiXCR, one entry per CDR3 protein. The sample has over 35,000 distinct CDR3 sequences; roughly 6.1% are singletons. The CDR3 contains 13 residues. V shed 4 bases and J 4 bases; nucleotides not matched to a gene: 3. Per the germline V gene, CDR1 is ENHRY and CDR2 is SYGVKD. The sequence derives from an adult who was a healthcare worker with PCR-confirmed SARS-CoV-2 infection or an uninfected control (not recorded which). This chain uses TRBV10-3 with TRBJ1-2; 7 bases fit TRBD1. Specimen: whole blood, collected at baseline. CDR3 protein: CAISGQGIYGYTF. For the CDR3, the DNA is TGTGCCATCAGTGGACAGGGCATCTATGGCTACACCTTC.